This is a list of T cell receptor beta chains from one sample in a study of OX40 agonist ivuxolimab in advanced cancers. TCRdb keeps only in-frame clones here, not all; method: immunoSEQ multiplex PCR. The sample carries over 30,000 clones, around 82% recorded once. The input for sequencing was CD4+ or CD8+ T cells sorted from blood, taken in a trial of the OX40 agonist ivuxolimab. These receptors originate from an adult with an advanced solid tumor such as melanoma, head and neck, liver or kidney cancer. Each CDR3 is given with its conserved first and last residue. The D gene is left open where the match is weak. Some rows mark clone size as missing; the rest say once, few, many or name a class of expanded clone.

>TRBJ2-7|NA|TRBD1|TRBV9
TGTGCCAGCAGCGTAGCCACAGGGGGGTACGAGCAGTACTTC
CASSVATGGYEQYF
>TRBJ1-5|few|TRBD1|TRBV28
TGTGCCAGCACCCGCCGCCCGGGACAGGGGGGTACCTATAGCAATCAGCCCCAGCATTTT
CASTRRPGQGGTYSNQPQHF
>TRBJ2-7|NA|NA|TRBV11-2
TGTGCCAGCAGCTTGTGGGTAGCGGAGGTCTACGAGCAGTACTTC
CASSLWVAEVYEQYF
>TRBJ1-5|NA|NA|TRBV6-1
TGTGCCAGCAGGAAAGTAGAGTATAGCAATCAGCCCCAGCATTTT
CASRKVEYSNQPQHF
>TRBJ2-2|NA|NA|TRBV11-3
TGTGCCAGCAGCTCATCCACCGGGGAGCTGTTTTTT
CASSSSTGELFF
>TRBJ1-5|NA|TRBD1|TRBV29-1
TGCAGCGTTGGACAGGGGTCGAATCAGCCCCAGCATTTT
CSVGQGSNQPQHF
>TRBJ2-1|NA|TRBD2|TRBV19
TGTGCCAGTAACGCGGGGGACTCCTACAATGAGCAGTTCTTC
CASNAGDSYNEQFF
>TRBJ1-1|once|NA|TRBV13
TGTGCCAGCAGCTTGGAAGCGGCGAACACTGAAGCTTTCTTT
CASSLEAANTEAFF
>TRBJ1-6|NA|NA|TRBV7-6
TGTGCCAGCAGCTTGAGACAGGCACTTCATTCACCCCTCCACTTT
CASSLRQALHSPLHF
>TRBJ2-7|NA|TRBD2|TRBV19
TGTGCCAGTAGTATCGGGGGGGGACTCTCCCACGAGCAGTACTTC
CASSIGGGLSHEQYF
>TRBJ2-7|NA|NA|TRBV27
TGTGCCAGCAGTTTATTGGGCCCCGAGGGAGAGCAGTACTTC
CASSLLGPEGEQYF
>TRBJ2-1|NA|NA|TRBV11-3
TGTGCCAGCAGCTTAACAGGGACCACACTCAATGAGCAGTTCTTC
CASSLTGTTLNEQFF
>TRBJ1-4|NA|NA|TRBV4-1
TGCGCCAGCAGCCAAGTGCCGATCCATCTGGGGCTTAATGAAAAACTGTTTTTT
CASSQVPIHLGLNEKLFF
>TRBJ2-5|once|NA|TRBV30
TGTGCCTGGAGGAGGGGATTCCAAGAGACCCAGTACTTC
CAWRRGFQETQYF
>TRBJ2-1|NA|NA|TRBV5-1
TGCGCCAGCAGCGGGACAACCAATGAGCAGTTCTTC
CASSGTTNEQFF
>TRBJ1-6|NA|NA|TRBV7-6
TGTGCCAGCAGCTTAGCGGCTTCACCCCTCCACTTT
CASSLAASPLHF
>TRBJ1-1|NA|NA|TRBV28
TGTGCCAGCAGTCCCCGAAGTTACACTGAAGCTTTCTTT
CASSPRSYTEAFF
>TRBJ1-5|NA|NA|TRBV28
TGTGCCAGCAGTTTAGTCAATCAGCCCCAGCATTTT
CASSLVNQPQHF
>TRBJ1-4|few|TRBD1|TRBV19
TGTGCCAGCCTGGGCACAGGGGCTGGTGAAAAACTGTTTTTT
CASLGTGAGEKLFF
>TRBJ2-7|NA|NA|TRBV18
TGTGCCAGCTCTCGCGAACAGGTCTACGAGCAGTACTTC
CASSREQVYEQYF
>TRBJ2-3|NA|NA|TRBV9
TGTGCCAGCAGCGCGTTAGCGAGTAGCACAGATACGCAGTATTTT
CASSALASSTDTQYF
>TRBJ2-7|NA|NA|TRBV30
TGTGCCTGGACCCGATCCTACGAGCAGTACTTC
CAWTRSYEQYF
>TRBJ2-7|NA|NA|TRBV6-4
TGTGCCAGCAGGGAACCGGGATACACCGTCTGTAATACCTACGAGCAGTACTTC
CASREPGYTVCNTYEQYF
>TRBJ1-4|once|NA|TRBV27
TGTGCCAGCAGTAGTCGGACCCGGGGGGAAAAACTGTTTTTT
CASSSRTRGEKLFF
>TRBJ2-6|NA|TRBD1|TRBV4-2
TGTGCCAGCAGCCGAGACAGGGAAATTACCACTGGGGCCAACGTCCTGACTTTC
CASSRDREITTGANVLTF
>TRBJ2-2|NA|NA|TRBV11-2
TGTGCCAGCAGCTTAGAGCCCGGGGCCGGGGAGCTGTTTTTT
CASSLEPGAGELFF
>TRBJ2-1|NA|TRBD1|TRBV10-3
TGTGCCATCAGATGGGGACAGGGGGCGAGTGAGCAGTTCTTC
CAIRWGQGASEQFF
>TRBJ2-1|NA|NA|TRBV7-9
TGTGCCAGCAGCTTAAGGTATGAGCAGTTCTTC
CASSLRYEQFF
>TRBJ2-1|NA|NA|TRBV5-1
TGCGCCAGCAGCTTGTGGAACAATGAGCAGTTCTTC
CASSLWNNEQFF
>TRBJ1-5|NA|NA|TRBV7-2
TGTGCCAGCAGCCAGGGTTCTGGATCGGCCCGCAATCAGCCCCAGCATTTT
CASSQGSGSARNQPQHF
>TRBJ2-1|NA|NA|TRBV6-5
TGTGCCAGCAGTTACACCGAGTACAATGAGCAGTTCTTC
CASSYTEYNEQFF
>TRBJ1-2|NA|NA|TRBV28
TGTGCCAGCAGTTTACGGTCCTATGGCTACACCTTC
CASSLRSYGYTF
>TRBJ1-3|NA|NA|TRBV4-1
TGCGCCAGCAGCCAAGATCAGCGACAAAGCTCTGGAAACACCATATATTTT
CASSQDQRQSSGNTIYF
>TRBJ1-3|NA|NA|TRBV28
TGTGCCAGCAGTTCAGGGGTTATCTCTGGAAACACCATATATTTT
CASSSGVISGNTIYF
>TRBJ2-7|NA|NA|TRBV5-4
TGTGCCAGCAGCTTGGCGACCTCCTACGAGCAGTACTTC
CASSLATSYEQYF
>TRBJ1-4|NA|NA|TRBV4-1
TGCGCCAGCAGCTCACTGGGGGGATGGAATGAAAAACTGTTTTTT
CASSSLGGWNEKLFF
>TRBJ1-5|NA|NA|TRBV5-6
TGTGCCAGCAGCGTAGGGGGTCTTAGCAATCAGCCCCAGCATTTT
CASSVGGLSNQPQHF
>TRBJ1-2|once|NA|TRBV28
TGTGCCAGCATCACGGGGGGGCCCAGTCATTATGGCTACACCTTC
CASITGGPSHYGYTF
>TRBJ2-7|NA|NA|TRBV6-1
TGTGCCAGCAGTGAATTCGGGGGGCGGGACGAGCAGTACTTC
CASSEFGGRDEQYF
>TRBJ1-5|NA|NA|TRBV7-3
TGTGCCAGCAGCCCCACAGCGGATCAGCCCCAGCATTTT
CASSPTADQPQHF
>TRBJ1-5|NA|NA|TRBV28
TGTGCCAGCAGTACCGAGTGGATTGGCAATCAGCCCCAGCATTTT
CASSTEWIGNQPQHF
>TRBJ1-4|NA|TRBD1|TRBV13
TGTGCCAGCAGCCGAGGGGGCCTTAATGAAAAACTGTTTTTT
CASSRGGLNEKLFF
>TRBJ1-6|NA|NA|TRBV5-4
TGTGCCAGCAGTATGGATAATTCACCCCTCCACTTT
CASSMDNSPLHF
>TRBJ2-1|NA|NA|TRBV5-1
TGCGCCAGCAGCCATCCCTCTAGCAACGAGCAGTTCTTC
CASSHPSSNEQFF